This T cell receptor beta chain was sequenced during a study of tumor and adjacent non-tumor tissue in lung cancer. The germline gives CDR1 LGHNA, CDR2 YNFKEQ. The length of the CDR3 is 16 residues. No cell sorting was done before RNA was extracted from the tissue. The normal lung tissue was taken more than 3 cm from the tumor edge. Study results and limitations: Tumor TCR diversity, when higher, was linked to shorter survival.

A modified ARM-PCR protocol with three rounds of nested PCR amplified TCRbeta. Each CDR3 protein gets one entry after TCRdb re-called the multiplex PCR reads with MiXCR. Of tens of thousands of distinct CDR3 sequences listed, roughly 60% were seen once; the top ten hold roughly 20%. This clonotype was seen a handful of times. No antigen is known for it. As the CDR3 is not closed by the conserved phenylalanine or tryptophan, this likely results from a read error. The TCR originated in a woman aged 40 to 50 with non-small cell lung cancer. The genes are TRBV4-2 and TRBJ2-2; 11 bases line up with TRBD2. The source material was distant non-tumor lung tissue. This CDR3 is CASSPSLAGGTGELFS. For the CDR3, the DNA is TGCGCCAGCAGCCCTAGCCTAGCGGGAGGCACCGGGGAGCTGTTTTCT.